The sequence of this T cell receptor (beta chain) was determined in a study of blood T cell repertoires in COVID-19. On the study more broadly: The study drew acute and convalescent COVID-19 samples from the United States, Italy and Spain.

Trimming cost V 2 bases and J 4 bases, with 15 bases left between them. Germline values: CDR1 SGHKS, CDR2 YYEKEE (reference sequence). The CDR3 spans 15 residues. This clone appeared once. The method was immunoSEQ multiplex PCR; TCRdb's version includes in-frame clones alone and lacks a portion of them. Found here are about 190,000 clones, approximately 91% of them singletons; the top ten hold 1.1%. The sequencing sample was made of peripheral blood. The V gene is TRBV5-5, the J gene TRBJ1-1; possible D gene TRBD1, 6 bases. The receptor was isolated from a man aged 25 to 40 with acute or convalescent COVID-19. The CDR3 coding sequence is TGTGCCAGCAGCTTACGGACAGTTTGGAGCACTGAAGCTTTCTTT. Translating gives CASSLRTVWSTEAFF.